A single sample gave rise to the 21 T cell receptor beta chains below, sequenced in a study of blood T cell repertoires in COVID-19. Measured with immunoSEQ multiplex PCR; TCRdb has only the in-frame clones, and not every one. Of about 180,000 clones listed, roughly 85% are singletons. The sample comprised peripheral blood. All receptors come from a man over 45 with active or convalescent COVID-19.

The V call is TRBV14, the J call TRBJ1-4, with 9 nucleotides matching TRBD1. CDR3 length equals 15 residues. V dropped 4 bases and J dropped 5; count of bases not matched to a gene: 5. Germline CDR1 is SGHDN and CDR2 is FVKESK. CDR3 in DNA: TGTGCCAGCAGCCCGACCGGGACAGGGAATGAAAAACTGTTTTTT. Translating gives CASSPTGTGNEKLFF. Based on the CDR3 plus reference TRBV14 and TRBJ1-4, the full variable domain is EAGVTQFPSHSVIEKGQTVTLRCDPISGHDNLYWYRRVMGKEIKFLLHFVKESKQDESGMPNNRFLAERTGGTYSTLKVQPAELEDSGVYFCASSPTGTGNEKLFFGSGTQLSVL.

The chain has TRBV6-2 or TRBV6-3 and TRBJ1-1, with D maybe TRBD1 (5 bases). Germline V lookup: CDR1 MNHEY, CDR2 SVGEGT. The V end was cut by 0 bases, the J end by 4 bases, with 6 bases between. The CDR3 extends over 13 amino acids. The DNA for the CDR3 is TGTGCCAGCAGTTACTCAAGGGGCACTGAAGCTTTCTTT. It specifies CASSYSRGTEAFF.

The chain recombines TRBV11-2 with TRBJ1-5, with 7 bases that match TRBD1. Unmatched junction bases numbered 6, after V lost 7 bases and J lost 0 bases. This CDR3 spans 15 amino acids. Germline CDR1 and CDR2: SGHAT and FQNNGV. The CDR3 nucleotides are TGTGCCAGCACCCCTGGGACAGATAGCAATCAGCCCCAGCATTTT. Its translation is CASTPGTDSNQPQHF.

This clone appeared a single time. This chain connects TRBV12-3 or TRBV12-4 to TRBJ1-6; a weak D match, TRBD1 (6 bases). Trimming took 3 bases from V and 13 from J, leaving 10 bases between them. The CDR3 extends over 12 amino acids. The CDR3 region is CASSFEGHPLHF. In DNA, the CDR3 is TGTGCCAGCAGTTTTGAGGGACACCCCCTCCACTTT.

This chain connects TRBV2 to TRBJ1-5; possibly TRBD1 for D (6 bases). Germline-derived CDR1 and CDR2 are SNHLY and FYNNEI. V lost 5 bases to trimming and J lost 0 bases, with 11 bases between them. The CDR3 runs 15 residues. CDR3 sequence: CASSSRTASNQPQHF. The CDR3 DNA reads TGTGCCAGCAGTAGCCGGACAGCTAGCAATCAGCCCCAGCATTTT.

This chain links TRBV6-5 with TRBJ1-3; weak D call: TRBD1 (6 bases). Trimming cost V 4 bases and J 0 bases, with 10 bases left between them. The CDR3 is 15 amino acids. Germline CDR1 reads MNHEY; CDR2 reads SVGAGI. Written as DNA, the CDR3 is TGTGCCAGCAGTTTCGGACAGTCCTCTGGAAACACCATATATTTT. As protein: CASSFGQSSGNTIYF.

Only one count was recorded for this clone. This sequence joins TRBV4-1 and TRBJ2-7, with 9 positions matching TRBD2. Germline CDR1 MGHRA, CDR2 YSYEKL. V gave up 6 bases and J gave up 1 base; unmatched junction bases: 7. The CDR3 consists of 15 residues. In nucleotides, the CDR3 is TGCGCCAGCAGTAAACTAGCGGGTGATTCCTACGAGCAGTACTTC. As protein: CASSKLAGDSYEQYF.

This clone was seen just once. The chain recombines TRBV5-5 with TRBJ1-1, with a weak D call TRBD1 (5 bases). V lost 3 bases and J lost 3, with 9 bases in between. The CDR3 length is 13 residues. CDR1 is SGHKS, CDR2 YYEKEE, per germline (reference sequence). The CDR3 here is CASSSQGYTEAFF. Here the CDR3 DNA reads TGTGCCAGCAGCTCTCAGGGATACACTGAAGCTTTCTTT. The full variable domain, completed using reference TRBV5-5 and TRBJ1-1, is DAGVTQSPTHLIKTRGQQVTLRCSPISGHKSVSWYQQVLGQGPQFIFQYYEKEERGRGNFPDRFSARQFPNYSSELNVNALLLGDSALYLCASSSQGYTEAFFGQGTRLTVV.

The chain links TRBV7-3 to TRBJ2-7; TRBD2 agrees at 7 bases. CDR1 and CDR2 (germline): SGHTA, FQGTGA. The CDR3 runs 13 residues. The V gene end was trimmed by 5 bases and the J gene end by 4 bases; junction bases not matched to a gene: 5. Written as DNA, the CDR3 is TGTGCCAGCAGCCTGGGGGAGGGGTACGAGCAGTACTTC. It is translated as CASSLGEGYEQYF. Full variable domain (remainder filled in from reference TRBV7-3 and TRBJ2-7): GAGVSQTPSNKVTEKGKYVELRCDPISGHTALYWYRQSLGQGPEFLIYFQGTGAADDSGLPNDRFFAVRPEGSVSTLKIQRTERGDSAVYLCASSLGEGYEQYFGPGTRLTVT.

The V call is TRBV24-1, the J call TRBJ2-1; the D is unclear. The CDR3 contains 18 residues. V was cut by 4 bases and J by 0 bases, with 18 bases left in between. Looked up from germline, CDR1 is KGHDR and CDR2 is SFDVKD. This CDR3 reads CATSDPSGDTSSYNEQFF. The CDR3 nucleotides read TGTGCCACCAGTGACCCCTCCGGCGACACAAGCTCCTACAATGAGCAGTTCTTC.

The chain links TRBV24-1 to TRBJ2-7; D is uncertain. V gave up 3 bases and J gave up 6 bases, with 8 bases separating them. Per germline, CDR1 KGHDR and CDR2 SFDVKD. The CDR3 is made up of 12 amino acids. The CDR3 is CATSDLFGEQYF. Written as DNA, the CDR3 is TGTGCCACCAGTGATCTCTTCGGCGAGCAGTACTTC.

Concerning this clone itself: Within the sample, other DNA sequences also encode this same CDR3. In nucleotides, the CDR3 is TGTGCCTGGAGTGTGCGGGGGGCGGGGGAAAAACTGTTTTTT. It codes for CAWSVRGAGEKLFF. The chain joins TRBV30 to TRBJ1-4; D may be TRBD1 (6 bases). The V end was cut by 0 bases, the J end by 8 bases, with 13 bases between. CDR3 length: 14 amino acids. Germline V gives CDR1 GTSNPN, CDR2 SVGIG (reference sequence).

The chain uses TRBV7-9 and TRBJ2-7; D is unclear. The V and J ends lost 2 bases and 5 bases respectively, with 13 bases between them. The CDR3 runs 14 residues. Germline values: CDR1 SEHNR, CDR2 FQNEAQ (reference sequence). The CDR3 DNA follows: TGTGCCAGCAGCTTAACTGGAGTAAGCAACGAGCAGTACTTC. Residues: CASSLTGVSNEQYF.

The chain carries TRBV7-3 and TRBJ2-3; TRBD1 aligns across 9 bases. The CDR3 has 15 residues. CDR1 and CDR2 (germline): SGHTA, FQGTGA. J lost 3 bases, V lost 5 bases, and 6 bases had no gene match. CDR3 in DNA: TGTGCCAGCAGCGTGACCGGGACAGGGACAGATACGCAGTATTTT. Its translation: CASSVTGTGTDTQYF.

This chain joins TRBV6-5 and TRBJ2-2; D possibly corresponds to TRBD2 (6 bases). Germline V gene lookup returns CDR1 MNHEY and CDR2 SVGAGI. Trimming removed 6 bases from V and 0 bases from J, with 11 bases in between. The CDR3 sequence is 15 residues long. The DNA of the CDR3 is TGTGCCAGCAGCGCGGGGCAGACGAACACCGGGGAGCTGTTTTTT. It translates to CASSAGQTNTGELFF.

The rearrangement uses TRBV10-3 and TRBJ2-1; perhaps TRBD1 as D (7 bases). Looked up from germline, CDR1 is ENHRY and CDR2 is SYGVKD. V gave up 6 bases and J gave up 1 base, with 16 bases separating them. This CDR3 has 16 residues. In DNA, the CDR3 is TGTGCCATCAGCTTCAGGGGGGAAAATTCCTACAATGAGCAGTTCTTC. Its protein product is CAISFRGENSYNEQFF.

The chain couples TRBV9 to TRBJ2-3; D might be TRBD1 (6 bases). This CDR3 region has 14 residues. Germline CDR1 is SGDLS and CDR2 is YYNGEE. With 3 bases removed from V and 1 base from J, the gap between germline ends came to 9 bases. In DNA form, the CDR3 reads TGTGCCAGCAGCGCCCCAGGGGGCACAGATACGCAGTATTTT. It yields the protein CASSAPGGTDTQYF.

The sample holds one count of this clone. The chain employs TRBV19 and TRBJ2-7; tentative D call: TRBD1 (6 bases). V was cut by 4 bases and J by 3 bases, with 19 bases left in between. This CDR3 has 16 residues. Germline V gives CDR1 LNHDA, CDR2 SQIVND (reference sequence). CDR3 nucleotides: TGTGCCAGTAGTAGGGGTAGAGAGGGGGTTCTCTACGAGCAGTACTTC. Encoded protein: CASSRGREGVLYEQYF.

The chain joins TRBV6-5 to TRBJ2-7; possible D gene TRBD1, 6 bases. Germline loops: CDR1 MNHEY, CDR2 SVGAGI. This CDR3 has 14 residues. Trimming pared 7 bases from V and 1 base from J, leaving 14 bases between. The CDR3 sequence: CASNLDSSSYEQYF. In DNA form, the CDR3 reads TGTGCCAGCAACTTGGACAGCTCTTCCTACGAGCAGTACTTC.

V gene TRBV18 combines with J gene TRBJ2-6; 7 bases are a match to TRBD2. Germline CDR1 and CDR2: KGHSH and LQKENI. V lost 4 bases to trimming and J lost 2 bases; unmatched junction nucleotides: 2. The CDR3 spans 15 residues. The CDR3 here is CASSLGRAGANVLTF. Written as DNA, the CDR3 is TGTGCCAGCTCACTGGGGAGGGCTGGGGCCAACGTCCTGACTTTC.

Only a few counts were recorded for this clone. The chain employs TRBV2 and TRBJ2-2, with 13 bases aligning to TRBD2. This CDR3 comprises 15 residues. V was clipped by 8 bases and J by 4 bases; unmatched bases: 4. Germline V gene sequence: CDR1 SNHLY, CDR2 FYNNEI. CDR3 sequence reads: CASRRLAGGTGELFF. CDR3 nucleotides: TGTGCCAGCCGGCGACTAGCGGGGGGCACCGGGGAGCTGTTTTTT.